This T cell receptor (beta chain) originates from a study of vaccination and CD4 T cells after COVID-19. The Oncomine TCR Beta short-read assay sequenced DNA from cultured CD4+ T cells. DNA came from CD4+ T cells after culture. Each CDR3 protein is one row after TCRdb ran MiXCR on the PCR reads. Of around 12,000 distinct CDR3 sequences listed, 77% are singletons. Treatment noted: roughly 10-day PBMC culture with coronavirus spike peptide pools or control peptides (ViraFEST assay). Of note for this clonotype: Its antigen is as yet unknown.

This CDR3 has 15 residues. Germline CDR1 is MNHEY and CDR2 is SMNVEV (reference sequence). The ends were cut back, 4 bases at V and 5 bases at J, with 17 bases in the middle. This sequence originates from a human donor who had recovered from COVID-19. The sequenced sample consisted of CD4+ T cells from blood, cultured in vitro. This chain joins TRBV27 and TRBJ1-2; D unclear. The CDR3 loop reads CASSSLPQWAYGYTF. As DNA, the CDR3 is TGTGCCAGCAGTTCTCTCCCACAGTGGGCATATGGCTACACCTTC.